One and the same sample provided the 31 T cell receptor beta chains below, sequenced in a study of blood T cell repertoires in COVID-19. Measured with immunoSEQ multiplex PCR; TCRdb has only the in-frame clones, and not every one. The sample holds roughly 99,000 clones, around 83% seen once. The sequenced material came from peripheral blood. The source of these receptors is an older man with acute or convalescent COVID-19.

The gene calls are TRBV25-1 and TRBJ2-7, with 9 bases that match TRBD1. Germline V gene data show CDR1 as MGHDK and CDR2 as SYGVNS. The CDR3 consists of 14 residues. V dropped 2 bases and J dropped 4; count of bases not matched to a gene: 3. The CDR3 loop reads CASSETGTGYEQYF. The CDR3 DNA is TGTGCCAGCAGTGAAACCGGGACAGGGTACGAGCAGTACTTC.

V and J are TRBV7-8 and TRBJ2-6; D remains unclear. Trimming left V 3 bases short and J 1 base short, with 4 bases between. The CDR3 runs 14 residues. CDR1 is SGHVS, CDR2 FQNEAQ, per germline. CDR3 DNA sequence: TGTGCCAGCAGCTTCTCGTCTGGGGCCAACGTCCTGACTTTC. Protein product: CASSFSSGANVLTF.

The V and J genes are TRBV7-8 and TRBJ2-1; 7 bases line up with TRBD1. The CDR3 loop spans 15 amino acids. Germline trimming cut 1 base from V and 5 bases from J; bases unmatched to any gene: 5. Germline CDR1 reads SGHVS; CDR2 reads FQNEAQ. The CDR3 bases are TGTGCCAGCAGCTTAGAGAGGGGGCCCCACAATGAGCAGTTCTTC. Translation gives CASSLERGPHNEQFF.

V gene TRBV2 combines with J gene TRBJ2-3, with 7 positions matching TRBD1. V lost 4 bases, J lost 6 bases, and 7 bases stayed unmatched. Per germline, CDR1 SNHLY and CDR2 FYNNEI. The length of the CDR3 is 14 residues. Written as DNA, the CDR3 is TGTGCCAGCAGTGGACGACAGGGAAGCGATACGCAGTATTTT. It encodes CASSGRQGSDTQYF.

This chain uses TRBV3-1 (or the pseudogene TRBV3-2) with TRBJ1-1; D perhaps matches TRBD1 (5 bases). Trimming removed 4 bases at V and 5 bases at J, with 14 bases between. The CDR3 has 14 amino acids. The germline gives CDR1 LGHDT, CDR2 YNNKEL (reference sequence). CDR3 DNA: TGTGCCAGCAGCCCATTCGGGGAGGGGACTGAAGCTTTCTTT. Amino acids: CASSPFGEGTEAFF.

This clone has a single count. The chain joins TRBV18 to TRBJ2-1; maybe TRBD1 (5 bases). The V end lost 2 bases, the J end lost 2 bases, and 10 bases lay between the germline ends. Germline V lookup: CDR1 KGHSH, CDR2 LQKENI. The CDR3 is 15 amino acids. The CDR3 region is CASSPSLGAYNEQFF. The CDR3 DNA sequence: TGTGCCAGCTCACCAAGCTTAGGGGCCTACAATGAGCAGTTCTTC.

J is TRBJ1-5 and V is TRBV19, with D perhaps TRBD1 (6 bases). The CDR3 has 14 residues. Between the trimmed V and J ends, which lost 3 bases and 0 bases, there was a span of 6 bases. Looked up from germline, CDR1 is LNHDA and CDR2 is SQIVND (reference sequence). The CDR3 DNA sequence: TGTGCCAGTAGTATGACAGGTAGCAATCAGCCCCAGCATTTT. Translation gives CASSMTGSNQPQHF.

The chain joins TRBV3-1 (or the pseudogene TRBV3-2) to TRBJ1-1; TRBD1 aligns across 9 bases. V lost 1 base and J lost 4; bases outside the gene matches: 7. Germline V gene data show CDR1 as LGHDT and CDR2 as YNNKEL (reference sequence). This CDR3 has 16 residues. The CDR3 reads CASSQVDGQGSTEAFF. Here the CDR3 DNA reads TGTGCCAGCAGCCAAGTAGACGGACAGGGGAGCACTGAAGCTTTCTTT.

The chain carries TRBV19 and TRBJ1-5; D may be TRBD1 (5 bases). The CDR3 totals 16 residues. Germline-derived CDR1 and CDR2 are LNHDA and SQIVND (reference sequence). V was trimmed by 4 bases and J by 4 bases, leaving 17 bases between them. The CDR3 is CASSTVRTSLNQPQHF. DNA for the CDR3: TGTGCCAGTAGTACAGTCCGGACAAGTCTAAATCAGCCCCAGCATTTT.

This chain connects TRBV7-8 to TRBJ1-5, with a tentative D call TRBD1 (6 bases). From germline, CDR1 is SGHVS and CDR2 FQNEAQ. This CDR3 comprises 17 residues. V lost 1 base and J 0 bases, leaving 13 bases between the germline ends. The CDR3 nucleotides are TGTGCCAGCAGCTTAGGGGGGGGGCACATTAGCAATCAGCCCCAGCATTTT. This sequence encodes CASSLGGGHISNQPQHF.

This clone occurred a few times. CDR3 in amino acids: CASSLDTNTEAFF. The CDR3, as DNA: TGTGCCAGCAGCTTAGACACGAACACTGAAGCTTTCTTT. The chain joins TRBV7-3 to TRBJ1-1; no clear D gene. The V gene's germline CDR1 is SGHTA and CDR2 FQGTGA. The CDR3 totals 13 residues. The V and J ends lost 2 bases and 1 base respectively, with 5 bases between them.

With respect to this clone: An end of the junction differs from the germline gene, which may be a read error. CDR3 protein: CASSLVTTGEGETQYF. For the CDR3, the DNA is TGTGCTAGCAGCTTAGTGACGACAGGGGAAGGAGAGACCCAGTACTTC. This chain links TRBV7-7 with TRBJ2-5; 8 bases line up with TRBD1. Germline loops: CDR1 SSHAT, CDR2 FNYEAQ (reference sequence). The CDR3 covers 16 residues. Full variable domain (missing parts from reference TRBV7-7 and TRBJ2-5): GAGVSQSPRYKVTKRGQDVTLRCDPISSHATLYWYQQALGQGPEFLTYFNYEAQPDKSGLPSDRFSAERPEGSISTLTIQRTEQRDSAMYRCASSLVTTGEGETQYFGPGTRLLVL.

CDR3 amino acids: CASSFSGGPETQYF. The CDR3 DNA follows: TGTGCCAGCAGCTTTAGCGGGGGACCGGAGACCCAGTACTTC. The V call is TRBV9, the J call TRBJ2-5; 9 bases line up with TRBD2. J was trimmed by 5 bases and V by 4 bases; bases with no gene match: 6. Germline CDR1 and CDR2: SGDLS and YYNGEE. The CDR3 extends over 14 amino acids. The whole variable domain, remainder taken from reference TRBV9 and TRBJ2-5, is DSGVTQTPKHLITATGQRVTLRCSPRSGDLSVYWYQQSLDQGLQFLIQYYNGEERAKGNILERFSAQQFPDLHSELNLSSLELGDSALYFCASSFSGGPETQYFGPGTRLLVL.

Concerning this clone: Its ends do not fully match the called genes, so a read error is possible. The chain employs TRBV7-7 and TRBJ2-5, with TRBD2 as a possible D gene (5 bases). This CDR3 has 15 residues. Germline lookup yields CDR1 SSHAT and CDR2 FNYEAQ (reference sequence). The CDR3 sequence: CASSLATGYQETQYF. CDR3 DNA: TGTGCTAGCAGCTTAGCGACGGGGTACCAAGAGACCCAGTACTTC.

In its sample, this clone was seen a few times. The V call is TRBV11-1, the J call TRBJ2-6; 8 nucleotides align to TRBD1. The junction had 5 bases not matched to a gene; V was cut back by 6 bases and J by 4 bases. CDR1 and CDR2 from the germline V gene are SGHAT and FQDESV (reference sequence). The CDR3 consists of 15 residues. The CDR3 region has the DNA TGTGCCAGCAGGCCTCAGGGGGCCGGGGCCAACGTCCTGACTTTC. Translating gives CASRPQGAGANVLTF. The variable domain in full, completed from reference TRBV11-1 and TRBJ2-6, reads EAEVAQSPRYKITEKSQAVAFWCDPISGHATLYWYRQILGQGPELLVQFQDESVVDDSQLPKDRFSAERLKGVDSTLKIQPAELGDSAMYLCASRPQGAGANVLTFGAGSRLTVL.

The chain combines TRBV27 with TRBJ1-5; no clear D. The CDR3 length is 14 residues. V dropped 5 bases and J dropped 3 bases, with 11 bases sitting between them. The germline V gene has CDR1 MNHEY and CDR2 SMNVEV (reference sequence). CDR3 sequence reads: CASSPQTTNQPQHF. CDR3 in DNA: TGTGCCAGCAGTCCACAGACCACCAATCAGCCCCAGCATTTT.

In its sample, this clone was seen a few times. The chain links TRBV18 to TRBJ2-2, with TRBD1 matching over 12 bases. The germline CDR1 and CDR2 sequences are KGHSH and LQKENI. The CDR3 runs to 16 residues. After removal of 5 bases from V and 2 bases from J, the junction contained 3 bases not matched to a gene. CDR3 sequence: CASSTGQGANTGELFF. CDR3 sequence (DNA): TGTGCCAGCTCAACGGGACAGGGGGCAAACACCGGGGAGCTGTTTTTT.

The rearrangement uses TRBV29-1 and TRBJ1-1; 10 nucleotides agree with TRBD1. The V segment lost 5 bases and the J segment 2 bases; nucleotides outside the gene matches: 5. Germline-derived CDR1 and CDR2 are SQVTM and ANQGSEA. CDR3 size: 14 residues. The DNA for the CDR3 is TGCAGCGTTAGGGGACAGGGGTCTAACACTGAAGCTTTCTTT. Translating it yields CSVRGQGSNTEAFF.

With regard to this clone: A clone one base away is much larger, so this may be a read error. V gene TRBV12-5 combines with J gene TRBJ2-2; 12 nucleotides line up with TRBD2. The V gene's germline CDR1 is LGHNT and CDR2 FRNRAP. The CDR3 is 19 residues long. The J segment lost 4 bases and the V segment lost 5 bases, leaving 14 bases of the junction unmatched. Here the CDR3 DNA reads TGTGCTAGTGGTAGGACCCTAGGACTAGCGGGGACGAGCACCGGGGAGCTGTTTTTT. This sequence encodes CASGRTLGLAGTSTGELFF.

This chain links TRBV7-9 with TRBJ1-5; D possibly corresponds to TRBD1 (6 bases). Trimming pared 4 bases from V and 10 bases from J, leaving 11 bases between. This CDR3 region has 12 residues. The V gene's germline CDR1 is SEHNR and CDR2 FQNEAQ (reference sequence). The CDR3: CASSSPGHPQHF. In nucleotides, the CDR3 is TGTGCCAGCAGCTCCCCGGGACATCCCCAGCATTTT.

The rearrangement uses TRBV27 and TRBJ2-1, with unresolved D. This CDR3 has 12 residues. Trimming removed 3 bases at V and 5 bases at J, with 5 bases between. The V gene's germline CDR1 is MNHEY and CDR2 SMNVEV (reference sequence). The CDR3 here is CASSFSHNEQFF. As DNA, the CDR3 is TGTGCCAGCAGTTTCTCTCACAATGAGCAGTTCTTC.

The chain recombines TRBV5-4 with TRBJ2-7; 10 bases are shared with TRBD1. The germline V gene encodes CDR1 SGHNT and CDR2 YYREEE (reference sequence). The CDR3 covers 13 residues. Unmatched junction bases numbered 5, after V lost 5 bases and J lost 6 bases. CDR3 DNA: TGTGCCAGCAGGACAGGGGGCACGGCCGAGCAGTACTTC. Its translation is CASRTGGTAEQYF.

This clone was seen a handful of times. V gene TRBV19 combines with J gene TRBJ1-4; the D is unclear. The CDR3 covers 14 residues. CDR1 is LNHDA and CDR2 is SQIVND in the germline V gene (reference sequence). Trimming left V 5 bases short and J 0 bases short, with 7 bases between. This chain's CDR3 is CASSSGATNEKLFF. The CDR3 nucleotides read TGTGCCAGTAGTTCCGGAGCAACTAATGAAAAACTGTTTTTT.

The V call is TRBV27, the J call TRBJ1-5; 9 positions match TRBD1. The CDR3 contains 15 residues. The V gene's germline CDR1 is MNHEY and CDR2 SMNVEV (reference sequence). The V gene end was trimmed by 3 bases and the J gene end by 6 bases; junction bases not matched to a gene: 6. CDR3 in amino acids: CASSFGTGTGQPQHF. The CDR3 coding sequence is TGTGCCAGCAGTTTTGGGACAGGGACCGGTCAGCCCCAGCATTTT.

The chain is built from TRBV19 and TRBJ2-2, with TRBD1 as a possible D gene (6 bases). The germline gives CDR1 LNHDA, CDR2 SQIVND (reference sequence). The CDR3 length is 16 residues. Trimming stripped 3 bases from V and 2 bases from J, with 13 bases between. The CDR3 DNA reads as TGTGCCAGTAGTATCCGGCCACAGGGAAACACCGGGGAGCTGTTTTTT. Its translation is CASSIRPQGNTGELFF.

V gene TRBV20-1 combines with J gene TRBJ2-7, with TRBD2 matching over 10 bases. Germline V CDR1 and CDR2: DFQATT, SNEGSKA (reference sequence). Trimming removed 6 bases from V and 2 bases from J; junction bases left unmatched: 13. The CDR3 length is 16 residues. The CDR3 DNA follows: TGCAGTGCCAGTTCGGGGGCTAGCGGGGGACCCTACGAGCAGTACTTC. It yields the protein CSASSGASGGPYEQYF.

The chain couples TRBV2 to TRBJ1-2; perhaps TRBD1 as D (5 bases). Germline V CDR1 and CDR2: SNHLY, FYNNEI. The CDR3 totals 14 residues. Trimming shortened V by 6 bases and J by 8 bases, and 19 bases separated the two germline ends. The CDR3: CASSLLPGGEGYTF. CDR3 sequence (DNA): TGTGCCAGCAGCCTCCTCCCCGGGGGGGAAGGCTACACCTTC. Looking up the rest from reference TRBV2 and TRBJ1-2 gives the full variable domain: EPEVTQTPSHQVTQMGQEVILRCVPISNHLYFYWYRQILGQKVEFLVSFYNNEISEKSEIFDDQFSVERPDGSNFTLKIRSTKLEDSAMYFCASSLLPGGEGYTFGSGTRLTVV.

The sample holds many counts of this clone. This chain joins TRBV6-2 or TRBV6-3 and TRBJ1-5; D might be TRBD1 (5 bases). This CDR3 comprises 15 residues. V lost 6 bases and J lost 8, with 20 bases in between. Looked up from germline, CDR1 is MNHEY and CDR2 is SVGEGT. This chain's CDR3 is CASSFLIGEGEPQHF. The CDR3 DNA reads TGTGCCAGCAGCTTCCTAATTGGGGAAGGGGAGCCCCAGCATTTT.

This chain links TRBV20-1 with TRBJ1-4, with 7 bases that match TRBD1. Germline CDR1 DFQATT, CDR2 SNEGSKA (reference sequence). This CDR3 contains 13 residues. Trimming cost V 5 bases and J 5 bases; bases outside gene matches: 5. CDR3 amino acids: CSAGGDSNEKLFF. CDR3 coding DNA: TGCAGTGCTGGTGGGGACAGCAATGAAAAACTGTTTTTT.

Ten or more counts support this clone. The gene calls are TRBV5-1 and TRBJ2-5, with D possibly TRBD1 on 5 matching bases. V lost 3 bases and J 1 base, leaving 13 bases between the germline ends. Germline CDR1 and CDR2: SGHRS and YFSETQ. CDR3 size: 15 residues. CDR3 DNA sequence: TGCGCCAGCAGCTACCAGGGTCGGTTCCAAGAGACCCAGTACTTC. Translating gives CASSYQGRFQETQYF.

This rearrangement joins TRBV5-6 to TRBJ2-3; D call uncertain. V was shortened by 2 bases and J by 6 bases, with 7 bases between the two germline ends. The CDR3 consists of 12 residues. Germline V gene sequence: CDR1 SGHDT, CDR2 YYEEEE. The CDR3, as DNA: TGTGCCAGCAGCTTAGTACATGATACGCAGTATTTT. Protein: CASSLVHDTQYF.